The 4 T cell receptor beta chains reported below all come from one sample, sequenced in a study of graft-versus-host responses after intestinal transplantation. These receptors' antigens are unknown. Sequencing used immunoSEQ multiplex PCR; TCRdb keeps in-frame clones, though not all of them. The top ten clones hold just under 2.5% of a sample with under 95,000 clones, more than 80% of them seen once. The input for sequencing was unstimulated CD8+ T cells sorted from spleen or lymph node cells, taken before intestinal transplant. These receptors all stem from a human donor who received an intestinal transplant.

The chain employs TRBV13 and TRBJ2-7, with D possibly matching TRBD2 (6 bases). V shed 5 bases and J shed 4 bases, with 15 bases lying between them. This CDR3 is 14 amino acids long. Germline loops: CDR1 PRHDT, CDR2 FYEKMQ (reference sequence). CDR3: CASSPRERAYEQYF. In DNA, the CDR3 is TGTGCCAGCAGCCCCAGGGAGCGGGCGTACGAGCAGTACTTC.

The CDR3: CASSTDRDTEAFF. The CDR3 DNA reads as TGCGCCAGCAGCACGGACAGGGACACTGAAGCTTTCTTT. The genes are TRBV5-1 and TRBJ1-1, with TRBD1 matching 8 bases. The V gene end was trimmed by 4 bases and the J gene end by 3 bases; junction bases not matched to a gene: 2. The CDR3 totals 13 residues. Germline values: CDR1 SGHRS, CDR2 YFSETQ.

There are a few counts of this clone. The gene calls are TRBV5-4 and TRBJ2-3; a weak D match, TRBD1 (6 bases). The length of the CDR3 is 15 residues. From germline, CDR1 is SGHNT and CDR2 YYREEE (reference sequence). The V and J ends lost 4 bases and 0 bases respectively, with 12 bases between them. The CDR3 spells CASSPEGHSTDTQYF. The CDR3, as DNA: TGTGCCAGCAGCCCAGAGGGACATAGCACAGATACGCAGTATTTT.

This chain connects TRBV28 to TRBJ2-1, with 7 bases fitting TRBD2. In germline, CDR1 is MDHEN, CDR2 SYDVKM. The CDR3 loop spans 19 amino acids. V lost 3 bases, J lost 3 bases, and 17 bases stayed unmatched. In DNA form, the CDR3 reads TGTGCCAGCAGTTTGCCCATTGCAGTGGCGGGAGTAGTCTACAATGAGCAGTTCTTC. Its translation is CASSLPIAVAGVVYNEQFF.